A selection of T cell receptor beta chains follows, all from one sample in a study of cytomegalovirus exposure and HLA in healthy donors. The protocol was immunoSEQ multiplex PCR, while the TCRdb copy is restricted to in-frame clones and leaves out a portion. The profile shows about 140,000 clones, about 84% of them singletons. Sequenced material: PBMCs. All receptors derive from a man aged 45-65 years in good health and CMV-seronegative. The CDR3 runs from the conserved cysteine through the conserved F or W. Each record gives: CDR3 DNA, CDR3 protein, J gene, V gene, clone size, D gene. The D gene is left open where the match is weak. Rows may omit the clone size; those that give it use once, few, many or a size class.

cdr3_nt: TGTGCCAGCAGCCCGACTAGCGGGAGGTACGAGCAGTACTTC
cdr3_aa: CASSPTSGRYEQYF
j_call: TRBJ2-7
v_call: TRBV7-2
clone_size: -
d_call: TRBD2

cdr3_nt: TGCGCCAGCAGCTACGGGACATTAGACAATGAGCAGTTCTTC
cdr3_aa: CASSYGTLDNEQFF
j_call: TRBJ2-1
v_call: TRBV5-1
clone_size: few
d_call: -

cdr3_nt: TGTGCCAGCAGCTCCAGACTAGTAAGCAATGAGCAGTTCTTC
cdr3_aa: CASSSRLVSNEQFF
j_call: TRBJ2-1
v_call: TRBV7-6
clone_size: -
d_call: -

cdr3_nt: TGTGCCAGCAGCCCCTCGGGGACTAGCGGGAGACCTCAGTACTTC
cdr3_aa: CASSPSGTSGRPQYF
j_call: TRBJ2-7
v_call: TRBV14
clone_size: -
d_call: TRBD2

cdr3_nt: TGTGCCAGCAGTCGGACAGGGGGGTTCGTCTACGAGCAGTACTTC
cdr3_aa: CASSRTGGFVYEQYF
j_call: TRBJ2-7
v_call: TRBV28
clone_size: -
d_call: TRBD1

cdr3_nt: TGTGCCTGGAGGGCTATTGAGGGGCCCCAGCATTTT
cdr3_aa: CAWRAIEGPQHF
j_call: TRBJ1-5
v_call: TRBV30
clone_size: few
d_call: -

cdr3_nt: TGTGCCAGCAGCCCCCAGACAGGGGGAGAAGCTTTCTTT
cdr3_aa: CASSPQTGGEAFF
j_call: TRBJ1-1
v_call: TRBV9
clone_size: -
d_call: TRBD1

cdr3_nt: TGTGCCAGCAGCACACGACGGACTAGCGGCACAGATACGCAGTATTTT
cdr3_aa: CASSTRRTSGTDTQYF
j_call: TRBJ2-3
v_call: TRBV5-6
clone_size: -
d_call: TRBD2

cdr3_nt: TGTGCCAGCAGCCCCGGGATAGCGGGAGAAGGTTTTGAGTTCTTC
cdr3_aa: CASSPGIAGEGFEFF
j_call: TRBJ2-1
v_call: TRBV9
clone_size: few
d_call: TRBD2

cdr3_nt: TGCGCCAGCAGCTCGGGACAGGGGGCGTACGAGCAGTACTTC
cdr3_aa: CASSSGQGAYEQYF
j_call: TRBJ2-7
v_call: TRBV5-1
clone_size: -
d_call: TRBD1

cdr3_nt: TGTGCCAGCACCTTTGGACAGGAGCAAGAGACCCAGTACTTC
cdr3_aa: CASTFGQEQETQYF
j_call: TRBJ2-5
v_call: TRBV5-4
clone_size: -
d_call: TRBD1

cdr3_nt: TGTGCCAGTAGTATGGGGGGGACCAATCAGCCCCAGCATTTT
cdr3_aa: CASSMGGTNQPQHF
j_call: TRBJ1-5
v_call: TRBV19
clone_size: -
d_call: -

cdr3_nt: TGCGCCAGCAGCGACAGGACCCAAAGTAACACCGGGGAGCTGTTTTTT
cdr3_aa: CASSDRTQSNTGELFF
j_call: TRBJ2-2
v_call: TRBV10-2
clone_size: -
d_call: -

cdr3_nt: TGTGCCAGCAGCGGGGGACAAAACTATGGCTACACCTTC
cdr3_aa: CASSGGQNYGYTF
j_call: TRBJ1-2
v_call: TRBV9
clone_size: -
d_call: -

cdr3_nt: TGTGCCAGCAGTGCCCCGCTGGGACAGGCGACGATTTTTGGTGGCTACACCTTC
cdr3_aa: CASSAPLGQATIFGGYTF
j_call: TRBJ1-2
v_call: TRBV28
clone_size: -
d_call: TRBD1

cdr3_nt: TGTGCCTGGAGTGATCGAGCTCCGAACTCCTACAATGAGCAGTTCTTC
cdr3_aa: CAWSDRAPNSYNEQFF
j_call: TRBJ2-1
v_call: TRBV30
clone_size: once
d_call: -

cdr3_nt: TGCGCCAGCAGCGAGCAGGGTGTCACCTACGAGCAGTACTTC
cdr3_aa: CASSEQGVTYEQYF
j_call: TRBJ2-7
v_call: TRBV5-1
clone_size: -
d_call: -

cdr3_nt: TGTGCCAGCCGGGGAGTCTTTTATGGCTACACCTTC
cdr3_aa: CASRGVFYGYTF
j_call: TRBJ1-2
v_call: TRBV6-5
clone_size: -
d_call: -